The 12 T cell receptor beta chains in this list originate from one sample, sequenced in a study of shared clonotypes between healthy human individuals. Assay: immunoSEQ multiplex PCR; the TCRdb copy retains only in-frame clones and omits some. Altogether fewer than 600,000 clones are present, 70% to 80% being singletons, with the ten largest covering roughly 13%. What was sequenced was PBMCs. All receptors derive from a woman between 40 and 55 years old in good health. Some clones in this sample may be carry-over from other donors' samples.

V gene TRBV7-2 combines with J gene TRBJ2-7, with TRBD2 identical over 8 bases. V was clipped by 6 bases and J by 2 bases; unmatched bases: 6. The CDR3 has 14 amino acids. CDR1 SGHTA and CDR2 FQGNSA come from the germline V gene. CDR3 DNA sequence: TGTGCCAGCAGAGCGGGAGTCGGGCCCTACGAGCAGTACTTC. Residues: CASRAGVGPYEQYF. The full variable domain, in which reference TRBV7-2 and TRBJ2-7 provide the parts outside the CDR3, is GAGVSQSPSNKVTEKGKDVELRCDPISGHTALYWYRQSLGQGLEFLIYFQGNSAPDKSGLPSDRFSAERTGGSVSTLTIQRTQQEDSAVYLCASRAGVGPYEQYFGPGTRLTVT.

This chain joins TRBV29-1 and TRBJ2-3, with D perhaps TRBD2 (5 bases). From germline, CDR1 is SQVTM and CDR2 ANQGSEA. The CDR3 has 13 residues. V shed 3 bases and J shed 1 base, with 8 bases lying between them. The CDR3 region has the DNA TGCAGCGTTGAGCGGGCGGGCACAGATACGCAGTATTTT. Its translation: CSVERAGTDTQYF.

The chain uses TRBV9 and TRBJ2-1, with D perhaps matching TRBD2 (5 bases). The CDR3 length is 13 residues. The germline CDR1 and CDR2 sequences are SGDLS and YYNGEE. The V end was cut by 1 base, the J end by 10 bases, with 12 bases between. This chain's CDR3 is CASSVTAGLEQFF. CDR3 nucleotide sequence: TGTGCCAGCAGCGTAACCGCGGGTTTAGAGCAGTTCTTC.

The J gene is TRBJ2-2, the V gene TRBV2; the match to TRBD1 covers 11 bases. V lost 6 bases, J lost 4 bases, and 4 bases stayed unmatched. Germline V lookup: CDR1 SNHLY, CDR2 FYNNEI. This CDR3 is 15 amino acids long. The DNA of the CDR3 is TGTGCCAGCAGCCCGGGACAGGGGGGCACCGGGGAGCTGTTTTTT. Its protein is CASSPGQGGTGELFF.

V and J are TRBV7-2 and TRBJ2-7; 14 nucleotides line up with TRBD2. The germline V gene encodes CDR1 SGHTA and CDR2 FQGNSA. This CDR3 has 18 residues. J lost 0 bases, V lost 1 base, and 5 bases had no gene match. The DNA of the CDR3 is TGTGCCAGCAGCTTAGGGACTAGCGGGAGGTCGGTCTCCTACGAGCAGTACTTC. It encodes CASSLGTSGRSVSYEQYF.

V is TRBV19 and J is TRBJ1-2; D might be TRBD1 (5 bases). This CDR3 spans 15 amino acids. Germline V CDR1 and CDR2: LNHDA, SQIVND (reference sequence). V lost 4 bases, J lost 8 bases, and 20 bases lay in between. The CDR3 DNA follows: TGTGCCAGTAGTACAGACGCAGGGCCTTTGTCGGGCTACACCTTC. It codes for CASSTDAGPLSGYTF.

This chain uses TRBV4-1 with TRBJ2-1, with D possibly TRBD2 on 5 matching bases. Trimming removed 5 bases from V and 4 bases from J, with 9 bases in between. Germline loops: CDR1 MGHRA, CDR2 YSYEKL. This CDR3 has 13 residues. CDR3 sequence: CASSEGLYNEQFF. CDR3 DNA: TGCGCCAGCAGCGAGGGCCTTTACAATGAGCAGTTCTTC.

This chain connects TRBV11-2 to TRBJ2-7, with 14 nucleotides matching TRBD2. CDR3 length: 18 amino acids. V lost 5 bases, J lost 4 bases, and 13 bases stayed unmatched. Germline-derived CDR1 and CDR2 are SGHAT and FQNNGV. The CDR3 reads CASSRGTSGSLFWYEQYF. The CDR3 DNA is TGTGCCAGCAGCCGAGGGACTAGCGGGAGTTTATTTTGGTACGAGCAGTACTTC.

CDR3 DNA sequence: TGTGCCAGTAGTATCGGGCGGAGCTCCTACGAGCAGTACTTC. It translates to CASSIGRSSYEQYF. The gene calls are TRBV19 and TRBJ2-7; D is unclear. The CDR3 consists of 14 residues. CDR1 and CDR2 from the germline V gene are LNHDA and SQIVND (reference sequence). The germline V and J ends were trimmed by 3 bases and 0 bases, with 9 bases remaining between them.

V and J are TRBV30 and TRBJ2-3; 12 bases match TRBD1. The length of the CDR3 is 18 residues. Unmatched junction bases numbered 20, after V lost 7 bases and J lost 6 bases. Germline V lookup: CDR1 GTSNPN, CDR2 SVGIG (reference sequence). The CDR3 reads CAFKDHGTGGAGGDTQYF. CDR3 sequence (DNA): TGTGCCTTCAAAGACCACGGGACAGGGGGCGCGGGGGGCGATACGCAGTATTTT.

V usage is TRBV7-9 and J usage is TRBJ1-5, with a possible D match to TRBD1 (5 bases). V gave up 5 bases and J gave up 1 base, with 9 bases separating them. The CDR3 is 14 residues long. CDR1 is SEHNR and CDR2 is FQNEAQ in the germline V gene (reference sequence). The CDR3 DNA reads TGTGCCAGCAGCCAGAGGGACAGCAATCAGCCCCAGCATTTT. Its protein is CASSQRDSNQPQHF.

The chain links TRBV7-2 to TRBJ2-3; D is unresolved. The V gene's germline CDR1 is SGHTA and CDR2 FQGNSA. The CDR3 is made up of 11 amino acids. V was cut by 3 bases and J by 5 bases, with 3 bases left in between. DNA for the CDR3: TGTGCCAGCAGCTTTTTAGATACGCAGTATTTT. Amino acids: CASSFLDTQYF.